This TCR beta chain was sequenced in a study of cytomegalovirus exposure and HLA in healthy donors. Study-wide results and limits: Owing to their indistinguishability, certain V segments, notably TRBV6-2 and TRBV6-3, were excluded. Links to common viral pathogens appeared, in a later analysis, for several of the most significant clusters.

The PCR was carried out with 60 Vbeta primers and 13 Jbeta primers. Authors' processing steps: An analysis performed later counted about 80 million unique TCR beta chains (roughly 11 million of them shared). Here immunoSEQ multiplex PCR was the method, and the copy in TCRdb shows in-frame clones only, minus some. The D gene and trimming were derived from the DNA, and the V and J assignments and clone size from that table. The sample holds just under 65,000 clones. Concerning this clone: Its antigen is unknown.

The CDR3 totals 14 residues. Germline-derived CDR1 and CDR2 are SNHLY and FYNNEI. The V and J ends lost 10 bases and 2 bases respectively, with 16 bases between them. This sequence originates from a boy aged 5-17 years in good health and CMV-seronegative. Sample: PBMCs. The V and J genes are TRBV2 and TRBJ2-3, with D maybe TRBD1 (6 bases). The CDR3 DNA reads TGTGCCACCCCCCTGGGGGCGAACACAGATACGCAGTATTTT. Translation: CATPLGANTDTQYF.